This paragraph reports one TCR beta chain. Its target is unknown. Using unique molecular identifiers, the investigators prepared the TCRbeta library. TCRdb re-derived calls from the PCR reads in MiXCR, one entry per CDR3 protein. The profile shows 450,000 to 700,000 distinct CDR3 sequences, 25% to 30% of them singletons. The trim removed 3 bases at V and 3 bases at J, leaving 12 bases unmatched. Looked up from germline, CDR1 is DFQATT and CDR2 is SNEGSKA (reference sequence). The CDR3 is 16 residues long. This entry belongs to a study of T-cell reconstitution after alpha-beta-depleted transplantation in children. The study's findings and limits: T-cell numbers and diversity, one year after transplant, stemmed largely from T cells that were newly produced. After transplant, high TCRbeta diversity at day 60 in some patients arose from surviving recipient T cells and thymic progenitors. Several hundred rapidly expanded clones from non-depleted graft cells reportedly supplied alpha-beta T cells about two months post-transplant.

The source material was PBMCs, sampled before TCRalphabeta/CD19-depleted stem cell transplant. This chain links TRBV20-1 with TRBJ2-3; TRBD2 agrees at 7 bases. This clonotype was obtained from a boy under three years old with Wiskott-Aldrich syndrome, due to receive a stem cell transplant. The CDR3 loop is CSARVPRGRGTDTQYF. CDR3 DNA: TGCAGTGCTAGGGTGCCCCGCGGGAGAGGTACAGATACGCAGTATTTT.